A selection of T cell receptor beta chains follows, all from one sample in a study of blood T cells in healthy people across ages. MiXCR was run by TCRdb on the 5' RACE reads, yielding one entry per CDR3 protein. The sample yields some 760,000 distinct CDR3 sequences, just under 25% seen once. Another study also made use of these data, one on T cells of mothers and their children.

The sequenced sample consisted of blood. These receptors were collected from a boy aged 5 to 17 in good health. Each CDR3 is given with its conserved first and last residue. D genes are given only for firm matches. Clone size is shown for a subset of rows, as once, few, many or a class of expanded clone.

J | V | size | D | CDR3 | DNA
TRBJ2-4 | TRBV5-1 | few | - | CASSSPKDSENIQYF | TGCGCCAGCAGCTCCCCGAAGGACAGTGAAAACATTCAGTACTTC
TRBJ2-4 | TRBV19 | once | TRBD2 | CASSIGGSVKNIQYF | TGTGCCAGTAGTATCGGGGGGTCGGTCAAAAACATTCAGTACTTC
TRBJ2-1 | TRBV29-1 | once | TRBD2 | CSAGTSKYNEQFF | TGCAGCGCCGGGACTAGCAAGTACAATGAGCAGTTCTTC
TRBJ1-1 | TRBV3-1 | - | - | CASSTVDTEAFF | TGTGCCAGCAGCACAGTCGACACTGAGGCTTTCTTT
TRBJ2-4 | TRBV14 | many | - | CASSQDLGGIQYF | TGTGCCAGCAGCCAAGATCTTGGAGGTATTCAGTACTTC
TRBJ2-1 | TRBV7-9 | - | - | CASSDKEGGAYNEQFF | TGTGCCAGCAGCGATAAGGAGGGGGGGGCCTACAATGAGCAGTTCTTC
TRBJ2-3 | TRBV28 | few | - | CASIGAPTDTQYF | TGTGCCAGCATAGGCGCCCCCACAGATACGCAGTATTTT
TRBJ1-2 | TRBV12-3/TRBV12-4 | - | - | CASISIGDPYGYTF | TGTGCCAGCATCTCAATTGGGGACCCCTATGGCTACACCTTC
TRBJ1-3 | TRBV7-2 | few | TRBD1 | CASSLGFRTGRNTIYF | TGTGCCAGCAGCTTAGGCTTTCGGACAGGGAGAAACACCATATATTTT
TRBJ2-3 | TRBV20-1 | - | - | CSARDRIPQFPTQYF | TGCAGTGCTAGAGATCGTATCCCCCAATTTCCTACGCAGTATTTT
TRBJ2-7 | TRBV20-1 | - | TRBD1 | CSASGLTGVDTYEQYF | TGCAGTGCCTCCGGACTGACAGGGGTCGACACCTACGAGCAGTACTTC
TRBJ2-5 | TRBV9 | - | - | CASSVGTRGETQYF | TGTGCCAGCAGCGTAGGAACCAGGGGTGAGACCCAGTACTTC
TRBJ2-5 | TRBV20-1 | - | - | CSARTGGTQETQYF | TGCAGTGCTAGGACGGGGGGCACCCAAGAGACCCAGTACTTC
TRBJ1-2 | TRBV7-9 | few | TRBD1 | CASSLVGQGPSGGYTF | TGTGCCAGCAGCTTAGTAGGACAGGGTCCTTCGGGCGGCTACACCTTC
TRBJ2-5 | TRBV7-9 | - | TRBD2 | CASSSTLNIAGSAQYF | TGTGCCAGCAGCTCCACCCTAAACATAGCGGGGTCGGCCCAGTACTTC
TRBJ1-6 | TRBV6-1 | few | - | CASSWDRQSSYNSPLHF | TGTGCCAGCAGCTGGGACCGCCAGAGCTCCTATAATTCACCCCTCCACTTT
TRBJ2-1 | TRBV20-1 | - | - | CSAPFLANEQFF | TGCAGTGCTCCATTTCTAGCTAATGAGCAGTTCTTC
TRBJ1-2 | TRBV28 | few | - | CASKPRGTYGYTF | TGTGCCAGCAAGCCGAGGGGGACCTATGGCTACACCTTC